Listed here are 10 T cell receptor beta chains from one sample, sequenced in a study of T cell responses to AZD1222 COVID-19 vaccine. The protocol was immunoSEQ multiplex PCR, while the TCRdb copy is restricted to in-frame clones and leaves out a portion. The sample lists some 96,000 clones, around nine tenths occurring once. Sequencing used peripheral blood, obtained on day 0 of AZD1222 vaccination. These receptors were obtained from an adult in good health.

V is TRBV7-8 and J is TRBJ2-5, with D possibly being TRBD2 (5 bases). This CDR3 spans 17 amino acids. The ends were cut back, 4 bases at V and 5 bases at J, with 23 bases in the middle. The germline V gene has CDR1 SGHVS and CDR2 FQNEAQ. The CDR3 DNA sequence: TGTGCCAGCAGCTCCCTAGGTTGGGGTGCGGAGGAGGAGACCCAGTACTTC. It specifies CASSSLGWGAEEETQYF.

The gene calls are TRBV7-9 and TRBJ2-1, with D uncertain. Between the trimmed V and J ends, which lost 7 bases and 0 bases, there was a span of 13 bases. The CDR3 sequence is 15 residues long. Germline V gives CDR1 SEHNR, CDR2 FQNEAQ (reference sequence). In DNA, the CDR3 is TGTGCCAGCAACCCCGTGTTTAGCTCCTACAATGAGCAGTTCTTC. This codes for CASNPVFSSYNEQFF. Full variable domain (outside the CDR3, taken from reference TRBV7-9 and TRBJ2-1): DTGVSQNPRHKITKRGQNVTFRCDPISEHNRLYWYRQTLGQGPEFLTYFQNEAQLEKSRLLSDRFSAERPKGSFSTLEIQRTEQGDSAMYLCASNPVFSSYNEQFFGPGTRLTVL.

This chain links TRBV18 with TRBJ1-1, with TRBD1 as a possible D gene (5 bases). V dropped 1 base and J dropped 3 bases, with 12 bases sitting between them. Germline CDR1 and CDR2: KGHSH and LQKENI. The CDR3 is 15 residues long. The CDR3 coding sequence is TGTGCCAGCTCACCACTGGGGGGGATGGACACTGAAGCTTTCTTT. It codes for CASSPLGGMDTEAFF. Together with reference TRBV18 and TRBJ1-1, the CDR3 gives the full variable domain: NAGVMQNPRHLVRRRGQEARLRCSPMKGHSHVYWYRQLPEEGLKFMVYLQKENIIDESGMPKERFSAEFPKEGPSILRIQQVVRGDSAAYFCASSPLGGMDTEAFFGQGTRLTVV.

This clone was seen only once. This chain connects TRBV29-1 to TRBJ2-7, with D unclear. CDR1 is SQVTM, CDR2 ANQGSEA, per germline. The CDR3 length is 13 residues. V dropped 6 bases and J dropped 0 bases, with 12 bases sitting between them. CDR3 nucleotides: TGCAGCGTATCGACCGAGAGCTCCTACGAGCAGTACTTC. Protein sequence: CSVSTESSYEQYF.

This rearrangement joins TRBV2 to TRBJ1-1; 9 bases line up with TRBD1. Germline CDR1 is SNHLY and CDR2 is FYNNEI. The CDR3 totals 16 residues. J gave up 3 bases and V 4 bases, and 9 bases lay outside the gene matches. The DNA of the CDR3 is TGTGCCAGCAGTGGCTTACAGGGGGCGGAGGACACTGAAGCTTTCTTT. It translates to CASSGLQGAEDTEAFF.

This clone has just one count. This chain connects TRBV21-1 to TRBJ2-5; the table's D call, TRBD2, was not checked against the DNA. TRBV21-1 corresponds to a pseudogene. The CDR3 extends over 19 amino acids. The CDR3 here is CASSREALAGGTYGETQYF. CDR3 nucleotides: TGTGCCAGCAGCAGGGAGGCGCTAGCGGGGGGAACCTATGGCGAGACCCAGTACTTC.

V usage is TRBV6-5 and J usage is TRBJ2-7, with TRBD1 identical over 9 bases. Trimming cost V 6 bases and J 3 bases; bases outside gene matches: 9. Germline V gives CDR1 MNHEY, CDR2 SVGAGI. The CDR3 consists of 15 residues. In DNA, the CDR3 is TGTGCCAGCAGAACTGGCGGGACAGGGATCTACGAGCAGTACTTC. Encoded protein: CASRTGGTGIYEQYF.

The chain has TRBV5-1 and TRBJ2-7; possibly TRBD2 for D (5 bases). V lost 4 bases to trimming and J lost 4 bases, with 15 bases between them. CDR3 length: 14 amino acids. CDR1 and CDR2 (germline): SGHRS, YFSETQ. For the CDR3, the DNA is TGCGCCAGCAGCCCTTGGACTTCCTTATACGAGCAGTACTTC. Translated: CASSPWTSLYEQYF.

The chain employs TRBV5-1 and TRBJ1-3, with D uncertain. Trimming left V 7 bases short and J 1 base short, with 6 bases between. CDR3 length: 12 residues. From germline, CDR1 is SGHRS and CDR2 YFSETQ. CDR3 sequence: CASSGSGNTIYF. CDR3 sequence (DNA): TGCGCCAGCTCGGGGTCTGGAAACACCATATATTTT.

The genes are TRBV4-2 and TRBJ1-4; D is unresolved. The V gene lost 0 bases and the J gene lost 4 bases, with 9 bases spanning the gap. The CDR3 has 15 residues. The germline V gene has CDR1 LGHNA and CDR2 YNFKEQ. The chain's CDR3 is CASSQDLGNNEKLFF. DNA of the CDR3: TGTGCCAGCAGCCAAGATCTTGGTAATAATGAAAAACTGTTTTTT.